Given below is one T cell receptor (beta chain) in context. The data stem from a study of blood T cell repertoires in COVID-19. Across the study: Samples came from the United States, Italy and Spain, spanning acute and convalescent COVID-19. PBMCs, B-cell-depleted T cells, or T cells provided the cDNA or gDNA that made up the material.

In the authors' workflow: Estimation of nucleated cell counts was performed using reference gene primer amplification. TCRdb keeps only in-frame clones here, not all; method: immunoSEQ multiplex PCR. V, J and clone size are taken as reported in that table, and D and trimming were inferred from the DNA itself. The top ten hold around 5.9% of the sample, which has fewer than 250,000 clones, roughly 88% seen once. The CDR3 covers 17 residues. Trimming cost V 5 bases and J 6 bases, with 20 bases left between them. Germline V lookup: CDR1 PRHDT, CDR2 FYEKMQ (reference sequence). The rearrangement uses TRBV13 and TRBJ1-6; weak D call: TRBD1 (5 bases). This TCR derives from a woman in her thirties or forties who had recovered from COVID-19. Sequences were obtained from peripheral blood. The CDR3 DNA is TGTGCCAGCAGCCAGGGCCGCAGCCGGTCAATTAATTCACCCCTCCACTTT. The encoded protein is CASSQGRSRSINSPLHF.